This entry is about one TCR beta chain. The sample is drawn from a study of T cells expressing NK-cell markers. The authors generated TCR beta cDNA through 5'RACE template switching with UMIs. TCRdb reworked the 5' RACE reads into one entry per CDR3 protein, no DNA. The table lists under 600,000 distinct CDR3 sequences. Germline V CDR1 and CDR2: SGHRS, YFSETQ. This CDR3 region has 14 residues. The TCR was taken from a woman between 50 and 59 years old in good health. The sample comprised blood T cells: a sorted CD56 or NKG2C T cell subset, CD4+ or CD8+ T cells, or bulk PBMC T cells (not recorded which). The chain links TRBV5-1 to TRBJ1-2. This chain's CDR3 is CASSSEGQGSGYTF.